These 11 T cell receptor beta chains came from one sample sequenced in a study of blood T cell repertoires in COVID-19. The method was immunoSEQ multiplex PCR; TCRdb's version includes in-frame clones alone and lacks a portion of them. The sample has approximately 210,000 clones; around 82% are singletons. Sequencing input: peripheral blood. The receptors stem from a woman aged 45-59 years with acute or convalescent COVID-19.

This clone was picked up one time. This rearrangement joins TRBV7-6 to TRBJ2-5; possibly TRBD2 for D (7 bases). The CDR3 has 16 amino acids. Germline CDR1 reads SGHVS; CDR2 reads FNYEAQ. Deletions cut 1 base from V and 5 bases from J, with 17 bases between. In nucleotides, the CDR3 is TGTGCCAGCAGCTTAGAAGGAGTCAGGGGAGGGGAGACCCAGTACTTC. Translating gives CASSLEGVRGGETQYF.

V usage is TRBV5-8 and J usage is TRBJ2-6; D call uncertain. Trimming took off 4 bases at V and 2 bases at J, with 10 bases between the two ends. The germline V gene encodes CDR1 SGHTS and CDR2 YDEGEE. The CDR3 has 15 amino acids. CDR3 region: CASSPWSTGANVLTF. The CDR3 bases are TGTGCCAGCAGCCCGTGGTCTACTGGGGCCAACGTCCTGACTTTC.

The rearrangement uses TRBV6-4 and TRBJ2-3, with 8 bases that match TRBD2. V trimming: 2 bases; J trimming: 4 bases; junction bases outside the gene matches: 8. Germline V CDR1 and CDR2: MRHNA, SNTAGT. The CDR3 runs to 16 residues. CDR3 residues: CASSDKAGGEADTQYF. In DNA form, the CDR3 reads TGTGCCAGCAGTGACAAGGCGGGAGGTGAGGCAGATACGCAGTATTTT.

This chain joins TRBV27 and TRBJ2-2; 7 bases map to TRBD2. Trimming at V came to 1 base and at J to 4 bases, leaving 6 bases not matched to a gene. This CDR3 has 16 amino acids. From germline, CDR1 is MNHEY and CDR2 SMNVEV (reference sequence). CDR3 coding DNA: TGTGCCAGCAGTTTATGGGGAGGGGTCCCCACCGGGGAGCTGTTTTTT. Translated, it gives CASSLWGGVPTGELFF.

This chain links TRBV14 with TRBJ2-1, with TRBD2 identical over 10 bases. Germline CDR1 and CDR2: SGHDN and FVKESK. V was pared by 5 bases and J by 12 bases, with 10 bases of the junction left unmatched. The CDR3 is 14 residues long. This CDR3 is CASSSSGRVRGQFF. For the CDR3, the DNA is TGTGCCAGCAGCTCAAGCGGGAGGGTGAGGGGGCAGTTCTTC.

The V gene is TRBV27, the J gene TRBJ2-3; 12 nucleotides align to TRBD2. V trimming: 3 bases; J trimming: 7 bases; junction bases outside the gene matches: 8. Per germline, CDR1 MNHEY and CDR2 SMNVEV (reference sequence). The CDR3 totals 16 residues. CDR3 sequence reads: CASSFSTSGRGYTQYF. The CDR3 nucleotides are TGTGCCAGCAGTTTTTCGACTAGCGGGAGAGGGTATACGCAGTATTTT.

This clone came up once. The chain joins TRBV19 to TRBJ2-7, with 7 bases lining up with TRBD2. V lost 3 bases, J lost 4 bases, and 9 bases stayed unmatched. The CDR3 contains 15 residues. The germline CDR1 and CDR2 sequences are LNHDA and SQIVND (reference sequence). CDR3 residues: CASSMKPGGAYEQYF. The CDR3 region has the DNA TGTGCCAGTAGTATGAAACCGGGAGGTGCGTACGAGCAGTACTTC.

The V gene is TRBV6-6, the J gene TRBJ1-1; D not certain. CDR1 is MNHNY and CDR2 is SVGAGI in the germline V gene (reference sequence). The CDR3 consists of 12 residues. Trimming pared 2 bases from V and 2 bases from J, leaving 3 bases between. CDR3 sequence (DNA): TGTGCCAGCAGTTACGTAAACACTGAAGCTTTCTTT. As protein: CASSYVNTEAFF.

This sequence joins TRBV29-1 and TRBJ2-1; 8 bases agree with TRBD1. CDR3 length equals 15 residues. Germline values: CDR1 SQVTM, CDR2 ANQGSEA. The V gene end was trimmed by 7 bases and the J gene end by 0 bases; junction bases not matched to a gene: 8. The chain's CDR3 is CSGDRGPRSYNEQFF. The CDR3 DNA reads TGCAGCGGTGACAGGGGACCCCGCTCCTACAATGAGCAGTTCTTC.

CDR3 sequence: CASSPRTDSYTF. The CDR3 DNA reads as TGTGCCAGCAGCCCGCGGACAGATAGCTACACCTTC. V gene TRBV7-2 combines with J gene TRBJ1-2; possible D gene TRBD1, 6 bases. The CDR3 has 12 residues. From germline, CDR1 is SGHTA and CDR2 FQGNSA. The germline V and J ends were trimmed by 5 bases and 9 bases, with 13 bases remaining between them.

The rearrangement links TRBV19 to TRBJ2-1, with TRBD1 as a possible D gene (6 bases). Germline CDR1 is LNHDA and CDR2 is SQIVND (reference sequence). V was trimmed by 1 base and J by 7 bases, leaving 14 bases between them. The CDR3 spans 15 residues. The DNA of the CDR3 is TGTGCCAGTAGTATAGGAGGGGGAAGGCGAAATGAGCAGTTCTTC. Translated: CASSIGGGRRNEQFF.